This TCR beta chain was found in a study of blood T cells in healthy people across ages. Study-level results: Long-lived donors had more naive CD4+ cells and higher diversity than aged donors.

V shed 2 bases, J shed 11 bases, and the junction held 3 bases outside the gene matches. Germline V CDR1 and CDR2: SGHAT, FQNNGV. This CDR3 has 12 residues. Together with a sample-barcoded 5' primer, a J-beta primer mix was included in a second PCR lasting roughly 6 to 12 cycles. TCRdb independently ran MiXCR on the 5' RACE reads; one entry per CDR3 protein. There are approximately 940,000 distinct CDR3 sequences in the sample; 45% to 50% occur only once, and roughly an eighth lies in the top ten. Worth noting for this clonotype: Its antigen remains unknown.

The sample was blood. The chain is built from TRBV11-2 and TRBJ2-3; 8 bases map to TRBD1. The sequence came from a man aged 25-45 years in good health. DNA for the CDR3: TGTGCCAGCAGCTTAACCGGGACAGGGCAGTATTTT. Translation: CASSLTGTGQYF.